These 14 T cell receptor beta chains were sequenced from one sample in a study of PD-1 blockade in classical Hodgkin lymphoma. Profiled with immunoSEQ multiplex PCR; TCRdb holds only in-frame clones, not every one. Among about 94,000 clones listed, approximately 92% were seen once. The patients all showed relapse after autologous stem cell transplantation, while their brentuximab vedotin exposure varied. Sequencing was performed on peripheral blood mononuclear cells (PBMCs), taken before the second cycle of nivolumab. The receptors stem from a human donor with classical Hodgkin lymphoma.

The chain employs TRBV9 and TRBJ1-1, with 8 bases aligning to TRBD1. Trimming cost V 4 bases and J 6 bases; bases outside gene matches: 8. The V gene's germline CDR1 is SGDLS and CDR2 YYNGEE. CDR3 length: 14 residues. The CDR3 region has the DNA TGTGCCAGCAGCCCGGGGACAGGTGTGTCTGAAGCTTTCTTT. Its protein is CASSPGTGVSEAFF.

V is TRBV7-9 and J is TRBJ2-3; 12 nucleotides line up with TRBD2. This CDR3 is 14 amino acids long. CDR1 is SEHNR, CDR2 FQNEAQ, per germline (reference sequence). Trimming removed 4 bases from V and 9 bases from J; junction bases left unmatched: 5. In DNA form, the CDR3 reads TGTGCCAGCAGCTCCCGGACTAGCGGGGAAACGCAGTATTTT. Amino acids: CASSSRTSGETQYF. Full variable domain (remainder filled in from reference TRBV7-9 and TRBJ2-3): DTGVSQNPRHKITKRGQNVTFRCDPISEHNRLYWYRQTLGQGPEFLTYFQNEAQLEKSRLLSDRFSAERPKGSFSTLEIQRTEQGDSAMYLCASSSRTSGETQYFGPGTRLTVL.

The J gene is TRBJ2-1, the V gene TRBV2; tentative D call: TRBD2 (6 bases). V lost 6 bases to trimming and J lost 9 bases, with 21 bases between them. In germline, CDR1 is SNHLY, CDR2 FYNNEI. This CDR3 has 15 residues. CDR3 DNA sequence: TGTGCCAGCAGCGAAAGCGGTGAAGTGGGAGGTGAGCAGTTCTTC. It translates to CASSESGEVGGEQFF.

V is TRBV5-4 and J is TRBJ2-5; 8 positions match TRBD1. This CDR3 region has 18 residues. The V segment lost 4 bases and the J segment 0 bases; nucleotides outside the gene matches: 14. Germline assignment: CDR1 SGHNT and CDR2 YYREEE (reference sequence). The CDR3 DNA is TGTGCCAGCAGCCAAGGACCCGACAGGGGAGCTTACCAAGAGACCCAGTACTTC. Encoded protein: CASSQGPDRGAYQETQYF.

The CDR3 DNA reads TGTGCCACGACTGGGGGGATACAGGGAAAAGAGTACCAAGAGACCCAGTACTTC. This encodes CATTGGIQGKEYQETQYF. This chain uses TRBV10-3 with TRBJ2-5, with D perhaps assigned TRBD1 or TRBD2 (6 bases each). This CDR3 contains 18 residues. The V end lost 10 bases, the J end lost 0 bases, and 27 bases lay between the germline ends. Germline loops: CDR1 ENHRY, CDR2 SYGVKD.

V usage is TRBV27 and J usage is TRBJ1-1; D perhaps matches TRBD1 (6 bases). Trimming left V 6 bases short and J 4 bases short, with 12 bases between. The length of the CDR3 is 13 residues. In germline, CDR1 is MNHEY, CDR2 SMNVEV (reference sequence). The CDR3 DNA is TGTGCCAGCAGCATACAGGGACTCACTGAAGCTTTCTTT. Translating it yields CASSIQGLTEAFF.

The V call is TRBV6-1, the J call TRBJ1-1; 8 bases line up with TRBD1. Germline values: CDR1 MNHNS, CDR2 SASEGT. Unmatched junction bases numbered 4, after V lost 4 bases and J lost 0 bases. CDR3 length equals 15 residues. Here the CDR3 DNA reads TGTGCCAGCAGTGGGTGGGACAGGATGAACACTGAAGCTTTCTTT. It specifies CASSGWDRMNTEAFF.

This clone was seen just once. This chain connects TRBV9 to TRBJ2-1; no clear D. Germline V gives CDR1 SGDLS, CDR2 YYNGEE. V lost 0 bases, J lost 1 base, and 14 bases lay in between. This CDR3 contains 17 residues. The CDR3 is CASSVDSTALSYNEQFF. As DNA, the CDR3 is TGTGCCAGCAGCGTAGATAGCACAGCCTTATCCTACAATGAGCAGTTCTTC.

The chain has TRBV2 and TRBJ1-1; 7 nucleotides line up with TRBD1. Germline V gene data show CDR1 as SNHLY and CDR2 as FYNNEI. CDR3 length: 14 amino acids. The J segment lost 3 bases and the V segment lost 6 bases, leaving 7 bases of the junction unmatched. The CDR3 sequence is CASRPQTGDTEAFF. The DNA for the CDR3 is TGTGCCAGCAGACCTCAAACAGGGGACACTGAAGCTTTCTTT. Full variable domain (missing parts from reference TRBV2 and TRBJ1-1): EPEVTQTPSHQVTQMGQEVILRCVPISNHLYFYWYRQILGQKVEFLVSFYNNEISEKSEIFDDQFSVERPDGSNFTLKIRSTKLEDSAMYFCASRPQTGDTEAFFGQGTRLTVV.

The chain joins TRBV2 to TRBJ2-5; D is possibly TRBD1 or TRBD2 (5 bases each). CDR1 is SNHLY and CDR2 is FYNNEI in the germline V gene. V was cut by 3 bases and J by 4 bases, with 12 bases left in between. This CDR3 is built from 14 residues. This CDR3 reads CASSEVGTGETQYF. CDR3 in DNA: TGTGCCAGCAGTGAGGTCGGGACCGGAGAGACCCAGTACTTC.

The rearrangement links TRBV28 to TRBJ1-2; TRBD1 agrees at 12 bases. This CDR3 region has 20 residues. The V and J ends lost 6 bases and 4 bases, in that order; junction bases with no gene match: 21. Germline V gives CDR1 MDHEN, CDR2 SYDVKM. The CDR3 DNA reads TGTGCCAGCAGAATTGGGAATATTTGGGACAGGGGGCTCCCACCCTATGGCTACACCTTC. Amino acids: CASRIGNIWDRGLPPYGYTF.

The V call is TRBV7-3, the J call TRBJ2-2, with TRBD2 matching over 14 bases. The CDR3 length is 16 residues. Germline trimming cut 5 bases from V and 5 bases from J; bases unmatched to any gene: 4. CDR1 and CDR2 from the germline V gene are SGHTA and FQGTGA. The chain's CDR3 is CASSPGTSGRTGELFF. Written as DNA, the CDR3 is TGTGCCAGCAGCCCGGGGACTAGCGGGAGAACCGGGGAGCTGTTTTTT.

V gene TRBV5-1 combines with J gene TRBJ1-5, with D tentatively TRBD1 (6 bases). Germline CDR1 is SGHRS and CDR2 is YFSETQ. The CDR3 is 14 amino acids. Trimming pared 0 bases from V and 6 bases from J, leaving 10 bases between. The CDR3 is CASSLEGGGQPQHF. CDR3 DNA: TGCGCCAGCAGCTTGGAGGGAGGGGGTCAGCCCCAGCATTTT.

This clone was detected only once. This chain links TRBV23-1 with TRBJ2-1, with D possibly matching TRBD2 (6 bases). TRBV23-1 is annotated as an ORF whose role is uncertain. The CDR3 length is 17 residues. V was pared by 11 bases and J by 0 bases, with 23 bases between. The CDR3 region has the DNA TGCGCCCGCTGTATGTCCACTAGCCGGAGCTCCTACAATGAGCAGTTCTTC. As protein: CARCMSTSRSSYNEQFF.